This entry lists 25 T cell receptor beta chains sequenced from one sample in a study of cytomegalovirus exposure and HLA in healthy donors. Primers for the PCR totalled 60 Vbeta and 13 Jbeta. TCRdb's copy holds only in-frame clones and misses some; the assay was immunoSEQ multiplex PCR. The sample shows about 160,000 clones, 82% of them seen only once. Sequenced: PBMCs. The source is a girl aged 2 to 10 in good health and CMV-seropositive.

The chain has TRBV5-1 and TRBJ1-4; possible D gene TRBD1, 6 bases. The length of the CDR3 is 15 residues. V gave up 3 bases and J gave up 6 bases, with 15 bases separating them. Germline assignment: CDR1 SGHRS and CDR2 YFSETQ. The CDR3 reads CASSSQRGIDEKLFF. The CDR3 DNA is TGCGCCAGCAGCTCCCAGAGGGGGATTGATGAAAAACTGTTTTTT.

The chain carries TRBV19 and TRBJ2-2; TRBD2 aligns across 14 bases. The V and J ends lost 6 bases and 4 bases, in that order; junction bases with no gene match: 13. Germline V lookup: CDR1 LNHDA, CDR2 SQIVND (reference sequence). The CDR3 runs 19 residues. The CDR3: CASRQGATSGRAPTGELFF. The CDR3 region has the DNA TGTGCCAGTAGACAAGGGGCGACTAGCGGGAGGGCCCCCACCGGGGAGCTGTTTTTT.

The rearrangement uses TRBV7-6 and TRBJ1-4; 7 nucleotides agree with TRBD1. Looked up from germline, CDR1 is SGHVS and CDR2 is FNYEAQ. CDR3 size: 17 residues. V shed 5 bases and J 8 bases; nucleotides not matched to a gene: 17. CDR3 in amino acids: CASSPFRLTQGREKLFF. The CDR3 DNA reads TGTGCCAGCAGCCCCTTTCGGTTGACACAGGGGAGAGAAAAACTGTTTTTT.

This clone was counted once. The chain employs TRBV6-5 and TRBJ1-5; 8 bases agree with TRBD1. Unmatched junction bases numbered 4, after V lost 2 bases and J lost 7 bases. Germline assignment: CDR1 MNHEY and CDR2 SVGAGI. The CDR3 sequence is 14 residues long. CDR3 coding DNA: TGTGCCAGCAGTTACGAACAGGGGGGCCAGCCCCAGCATTTT. It yields the protein CASSYEQGGQPQHF.

The chain joins TRBV2 to TRBJ1-6, with D tentatively TRBD1 (5 bases). V lost 7 bases and J lost 4, with 20 bases in between. Germline V lookup: CDR1 SNHLY, CDR2 FYNNEI. The CDR3 totals 17 residues. CDR3 region: CASKRGTRYDYNSPLHF. Written as DNA, the CDR3 is TGTGCCAGCAAAAGGGGAACCCGATACGATTATAATTCACCCCTCCACTTT.

V and J are TRBV20-1 and TRBJ2-7, with 7 bases aligning to TRBD2. J was trimmed by 4 bases and V by 4 bases; bases with no gene match: 1. Per germline, CDR1 DFQATT and CDR2 SNEGSKA (reference sequence). The length of the CDR3 is 11 residues. The CDR3, as DNA: TGCAGTGCTACTAGCGGATACGAGCAGTACTTC. Amino acid sequence: CSATSGYEQYF.

V and J are TRBV21-1 and TRBJ1-2. TRBV21-1 is designated a pseudogene. This CDR3 comprises 13 residues. This CDR3 is CASSKRGNYGYTF. In DNA form, the CDR3 reads TGTGCCAGCAGCAAACGGGGGAACTATGGCTACACCTTC.

The rearrangement joins TRBV5-6 to TRBJ2-7; TRBD1 matches 11 bases. The germline V gene has CDR1 SGHDT and CDR2 YYEEEE. The CDR3 runs to 14 residues. V was clipped by 3 bases and J by 4 bases; unmatched bases: 3. As DNA, the CDR3 is TGTGCCAGCAGCTGGGACAGGGGGGAATACGAGCAGTACTTC. It codes for CASSWDRGEYEQYF.

This chain uses TRBV2 with TRBJ2-5; 10 nucleotides align to TRBD2. The V gene's germline CDR1 is SNHLY and CDR2 FYNNEI. V was pared by 3 bases and J by 5 bases, with 9 bases of the junction left unmatched. The CDR3 is 16 amino acids. DNA of the CDR3: TGTGCCAGCAGTGACTTGCTAGCGGGAGTTCGGGAGACCCAGTACTTC. Translating it yields CASSDLLAGVRETQYF.

The chain recombines TRBV7-9 with TRBJ2-7; no definite D call. The length of the CDR3 is 17 residues. With 5 bases removed from V and 0 bases from J, the gap between germline ends came to 20 bases. Germline V gene data show CDR1 as SEHNR and CDR2 as FQNEAQ (reference sequence). The chain's CDR3 is CASSPPIGTTHSYEQYF. CDR3 sequence (DNA): TGTGCCAGCAGCCCCCCCATTGGAACTACTCACTCCTACGAGCAGTACTTC.

CDR3 protein: CASSDPLAPADEQFF. The CDR3 region has the DNA TGTGCCAGCAGTGATCCACTAGCCCCGGCAGATGAGCAGTTCTTC. The rearrangement joins TRBV2 to TRBJ2-1; D might be TRBD2 (6 bases). The CDR3 has 15 residues. Looked up from germline, CDR1 is SNHLY and CDR2 is FYNNEI. Trimming took off 3 bases at V and 8 bases at J, with 17 bases between the two ends.

The CDR3 protein is CASSFGFPSPYEQYF. Here the CDR3 DNA reads TGTGCCAGCAGTTTCGGGTTTCCCTCCCCCTACGAGCAGTACTTC. The chain joins TRBV27 to TRBJ2-7; D unresolved. The CDR3 consists of 15 residues. Per germline, CDR1 MNHEY and CDR2 SMNVEV (reference sequence). Trimming removed 3 bases from V and 2 bases from J, with 14 bases in between.

V and J are TRBV28 and TRBJ2-2; no definite D call. Trimming removed 3 bases from V and 5 bases from J, with 10 bases in between. Germline CDR1 is MDHEN and CDR2 is SYDVKM. The CDR3 is made up of 14 amino acids. In DNA form, the CDR3 reads TGTGCCAGCAGTTTGTTCTTGGAGACCGGGGAGCTGTTTTTT. Protein sequence: CASSLFLETGELFF. The whole variable domain, remainder taken from reference TRBV28 and TRBJ2-2, is DVKVTQSSRYLVKRTGEKVFLECVQDMDHENMFWYRQDPGLGLRLIYFSYDVKMKEKGDIPEGYSVSREKKERFSLILESASTNQTSMYLCASSLFLETGELFFGEGSRLTVL.

The chain joins TRBV5-1 to TRBJ2-1; 11 nucleotides align to TRBD1. The CDR3 loop spans 13 amino acids. Germline trimming cut 7 bases from V and 5 bases from J; bases unmatched to any gene: 2. Germline V gives CDR1 SGHRS, CDR2 YFSETQ. CDR3 protein: CASGQGAHNEQFF. The CDR3 nucleotides read TGCGCCAGCGGACAGGGGGCTCACAATGAGCAGTTCTTC. Using reference TRBV5-1 and TRBJ2-1 for the parts outside the CDR3, the full variable domain is KAGVTQTPRYLIKTRGQQVTLSCSPISGHRSVSWYQQTPGQGLQFLFEYFSETQRNKGNFPGRFSGRQFSNSRSEMNVSTLELGDSALYLCASGQGAHNEQFFGPGTRLTVL.

Relative to its sample, this clone is medium-sized. The chain couples TRBV19 to TRBJ2-1; tentative D call: TRBD2 (6 bases). V dropped 3 bases and J dropped 4 bases, with 13 bases sitting between them. Germline CDR1 and CDR2: LNHDA and SQIVND (reference sequence). The CDR3 runs to 15 residues. The CDR3 is CASSIGGLLYNEQFF. The CDR3 DNA reads as TGTGCCAGTAGTATTGGAGGGTTGTTATACAATGAGCAGTTCTTC.

This clone occurred a few times. In DNA, the CDR3 is TGTGCCAGCACCCTTAGATTTACCTACGAGCAGTACTTC. Translating it yields CASTLRFTYEQYF. J is TRBJ2-7 and V is TRBV28, with D unclear. V lost 7 bases to trimming and J lost 2 bases, with 12 bases between them. This CDR3 region has 13 residues. Germline V gene lookup returns CDR1 MDHEN and CDR2 SYDVKM.

The chain combines TRBV5-1 with TRBJ1-3; 7 bases line up with TRBD1. The CDR3 loop spans 16 amino acids. Germline V lookup: CDR1 SGHRS, CDR2 YFSETQ. The junction had 8 bases not matched to a gene; V was cut back by 3 bases and J by 2 bases. The DNA for the CDR3 is TGCGCCAGCAGCTCGCCCGACAGGGACCCTGGAAACACCATATATTTT. Its protein product is CASSSPDRDPGNTIYF.

V and J are TRBV30 and TRBJ2-5; 8 bases match TRBD2. The CDR3 contains 12 residues. J was trimmed by 2 bases and V by 8 bases; bases with no gene match: 4. Germline V gives CDR1 GTSNPN, CDR2 SVGIG (reference sequence). CDR3 protein: CAGTSGQETQYF. CDR3 coding DNA: TGTGCCGGCACTAGCGGTCAAGAGACCCAGTACTTC.

This clone was detected only a few times. The chain employs TRBV20-1 and TRBJ1-2, with D unresolved. The CDR3 contains 11 residues. The germline gives CDR1 DFQATT, CDR2 SNEGSKA (reference sequence). Trimming removed 5 bases at V and 0 bases at J, with 4 bases between. CDR3 amino acids: CSALANYGYTF. The CDR3 region has the DNA TGCAGTGCTTTAGCTAACTATGGCTACACCTTC.

This clone showed up just a few times. The V gene is TRBV5-6, the J gene TRBJ2-5; 7 positions agree with TRBD2. The CDR3 is made up of 16 amino acids. With V trimmed by 0 bases and J by 5 bases, 10 bases remained unmatched. Germline-derived CDR1 and CDR2 are SGHDT and YYEEEE. CDR3 region: CASSLAAGVWWETQYF. For the CDR3, the DNA is TGTGCCAGCAGCTTGGCCGCGGGGGTATGGTGGGAGACCCAGTACTTC. The full variable domain, with the rest looked up from reference TRBV5-6 and TRBJ2-5, is DAGVTQSPTHLIKTRGQQVTLRCSPKSGHDTVSWYQQALGQGPQFIFQYYEEEERQRGNFPDRFSGHQFPNYSSELNVNALLLGDSALYLCASSLAAGVWWETQYFGPGTRLLVL.

The chain recombines TRBV9 with TRBJ1-1; D is unresolved. The CDR3 spans 14 residues. Trimming took 1 base from V and 7 from J, leaving 14 bases between them. The germline CDR1 and CDR2 sequences are SGDLS and YYNGEE. The CDR3 region is CASSVLGELVEAFF. CDR3 DNA: TGTGCCAGCAGCGTATTGGGAGAATTAGTTGAAGCTTTCTTT.

This clone was counted a few times. The rearrangement uses TRBV2 and TRBJ1-4; D may be TRBD1 (5 bases). There are 14 residues in the CDR3. V was pared by 1 base and J by 8 bases, with 11 bases between. From germline, CDR1 is SNHLY and CDR2 FYNNEI. For the CDR3, the DNA is TGTGCCAGCAGTGAAGGCAGGGTGAGAGAAAAACTGTTTTTT. Residues: CASSEGRVREKLFF.

This clone occurred a few times. A read error may account for a junction end that differs from germline. V usage is TRBV30 and J usage is TRBJ2-5; 7 bases map to TRBD1. This CDR3 region has 14 residues. Looked up from germline, CDR1 is GTSNPN and CDR2 is SVGIG (reference sequence). CDR3 bases: TGTGCCTGGACCGTACGACGGACAGGAGGTCGCTTGGACTTC. Translation gives CAWTVRRTGGRLDF.

The gene calls are TRBV4-1 and TRBJ2-3; TRBD2 aligns across 11 bases. The V segment lost 3 bases and the J segment 5 bases; nucleotides outside the gene matches: 7. The CDR3 runs to 16 residues. Germline V gene lookup returns CDR1 MGHRA and CDR2 YSYEKL. CDR3 protein: CASSHSTSGIEDTQYF. The CDR3 coding sequence is TGCGCCAGCAGCCACTCGACTAGCGGGATTGAAGATACGCAGTATTTT.

This clone was counted between two and nine times. DNA for the CDR3: TGCGCCAGCAGCCGAACGTCAGGGGGTTGGGACTATGGCTACACCTTC. Its protein product is CASSRTSGGWDYGYTF. This chain connects TRBV4-1 to TRBJ1-2; 7 bases fit TRBD1. The CDR3 loop spans 16 amino acids. CDR1 is MGHRA and CDR2 is YSYEKL in the germline V gene. With V trimmed by 4 bases and J by 3 bases, 11 bases remained unmatched.